This is a list of T cell receptor beta chains from one sample in a study of blood T cell repertoires in COVID-19. Generated by immunoSEQ multiplex PCR, the TCRdb table keeps only in-frame clones and is missing some. The repertoire holds some 95,000 clones, less than 85% seen once, with around 9% in the top ten. The sequencing input was peripheral blood. All receptors derive from a man over 45 who had recovered from COVID-19. CDR3s include the opening cysteine and the closing phenylalanine or tryptophan. The D gene is left open where the match is weak. Clone size is shown for a subset of rows, as once, few, many or a class of expanded clone.

size	J	V	D	CDR3	DNA
once	TRBJ2-7	TRBV7-7	TRBD2	CASSSGTSGSYEQYF	TGTGCCAGCAGCTCCGGGACTAGCGGCTCCTACGAGCAGTACTTC
-	TRBJ2-3	TRBV5-6	TRBD2	CASSLRTSGEDTQYF	TGTGCCAGCAGCTTGAGGACTAGCGGTGAAGATACGCAGTATTTT
-	TRBJ1-1	TRBV19	-	CASSIEKIGTEAFF	TGTGCCAGTAGTATAGAAAAGATCGGGACTGAAGCTTTCTTT
-	TRBJ2-2	TRBV7-9	TRBD1	CASSLVTGTGNPGELFF	TGTGCCAGCAGCTTGGTAACCGGGACAGGGAACCCCGGGGAGCTGTTTTTT
-	TRBJ1-1	TRBV12-3/TRBV12-4	TRBD1	CASSRSTGPLAFF	TGTGCCAGCAGTCGGTCGACAGGGCCTCTAGCTTTCTTT
few	TRBJ1-6	TRBV3-1/TRBV3-2	-	CASSLPSGGSPLHF	TGTGCCAGCAGCCTTCCCTCGGGGGGTTCACCCCTCCACTTT
once	TRBJ2-1	TRBV28	TRBD2	CASSLRLAESSYNEQFF	TGTGCCAGCAGTCTCCGACTAGCGGAGAGCTCCTACAATGAGCAGTTCTTC
-	TRBJ2-1	TRBV9	-	CASSGSTRPGVEQFF	TGTGCCAGCAGCGGTAGTACGAGACCGGGTGTTGAGCAGTTCTTC
-	TRBJ1-1	TRBV19	TRBD1	CASSIWDRASRNTEAFF	TGTGCCAGTAGTATTTGGGACAGGGCGTCTAGGAACACTGAAGCTTTCTTT
-	TRBJ1-2	TRBV6-6	TRBD1	CASSGTGLNYGYTF	TGTGCCAGCAGCGGGACAGGCCTTAACTATGGCTACACCTTC
-	TRBJ2-5	TRBV11-1	-	CASSLGRRDVQETQYF	TGTGCCAGCAGCTTAGGACGGCGGGACGTCCAAGAGACCCAGTACTTC
-	TRBJ2-3	TRBV6-5	TRBD1	CASSSPGQGRGDTQYF	TGTGCCAGCAGTTCCCCGGGACAGGGGCGCGGAGATACGCAGTATTTT
-	TRBJ1-1	TRBV11-3	-	CASSQGTQNTEAFF	TGTGCCAGCAGCCAGGGGACGCAGAACACTGAAGCTTTCTTT
-	TRBJ2-3	TRBV5-4	-	CASSLRQGGGTDTQYF	TGTGCCAGCAGCTTGCGGCAGGGCGGAGGCACAGATACGCAGTATTTT
once	TRBJ2-7	TRBV28	TRBD1	CATLDRGRSYEQYF	TGTGCCACCCTAGACAGGGGACGCTCCTACGAGCAGTACTTC
-	TRBJ1-5	TRBV27	-	CASSLSGVQPQHF	TGTGCCAGCAGCCTCTCAGGGGTTCAGCCCCAGCATTTT
-	TRBJ2-3	TRBV3-1/TRBV3-2	-	CASSLNGRLNTDTQYF	TGTGCCAGCAGCCTCAATGGCAGGTTAAACACAGATACGCAGTATTTT
-	TRBJ2-1	TRBV2	-	CASSPGTSNEQFF	TGTGCCAGCAGTCCGGGGACAAGCAATGAGCAGTTCTTC
-	TRBJ2-2	TRBV2	-	CASRDSRLTGELFF	TGTGCCAGCCGGGACTCACGATTGACCGGGGAGCTGTTTTTT
-	TRBJ2-7	TRBV5-1	TRBD1	CASSQGTGSYEQYF	TGCGCCAGCAGCCAGGGGACAGGCTCCTACGAGCAGTACTTC
-	TRBJ2-3	TRBV7-9	TRBD2	CASSLSSGGSDTQYF	TGTGCCAGCAGCTTATCTAGCGGGGGATCAGATACGCAGTATTTT
-	TRBJ2-5	TRBV7-9	TRBD2	CASSLGWSSGLQETQYF	TGTGCCAGCAGCTTAGGTTGGTCTAGCGGACTTCAAGAGACCCAGTACTTC
once	TRBJ2-7	TRBV21-1	-	CASSKALGTNDRGPSYEQYF	TGTGCCAGCAGCAAAGCGCTGGGAACCAACGACAGGGGCCCCTCCTACGAGCAGTACTTC
few	TRBJ2-7	TRBV14	TRBD2	CASSQISASGNYEQYF	TGTGCCAGCAGCCAAATCTCGGCTAGCGGGAACTACGAGCAGTACTTC
-	TRBJ2-7	TRBV6-1	TRBD1	CASSESGTGGYEQYF	TGTGCCAGCAGTGAATCGGGGACAGGGGGCTACGAGCAGTACTTC
-	TRBJ2-1	TRBV10-3	TRBD2	CAIGGTSGRATYNEQFF	TGTGCCATCGGTGGGACTAGCGGGAGGGCCACCTACAATGAGCAGTTCTTC
-	TRBJ2-5	TRBV5-6	-	CASSATATGSIRETQYF	TGTGCCAGCAGCGCAACAGCCACGGGGAGTATAAGAGAGACCCAGTACTTC
-	TRBJ2-1	TRBV5-1	-	CASSSRGVRGQQFF	TGCGCCAGCAGCTCCCGGGGTGTCAGGGGCCAGCAGTTCTTC
-	TRBJ2-3	TRBV5-5	TRBD1	CASSFGTGGADTQYF	TGTGCCAGCAGCTTCGGGACAGGGGGCGCAGATACGCAGTATTTT
-	TRBJ2-7	TRBV6-2/TRBV6-3	TRBD2	CASSTPGLPSSYEQYF	TGTGCCAGCAGTACACCGGGACTACCCAGCTCCTACGAGCAGTACTTC
-	TRBJ2-7	TRBV9	TRBD2	CASSVGLFGREGYEQYF	TGTGCCAGCAGCGTAGGGTTGTTTGGGCGGGAGGGCTACGAGCAGTACTTC
-	TRBJ2-3	TRBV3-1/TRBV3-2	-	CASNRGGDTQYF	TGTGCCAGCAATAGGGGAGGAGATACGCAGTATTTT
-	TRBJ1-1	TRBV6-6	-	CASSLGFQGTGTEAFF	TGTGCCAGCAGTTTGGGTTTCCAGGGGACGGGTACTGAAGCTTTCTTT
-	TRBJ2-2	TRBV21-1	-	CASPLIQGPPPNTGELFF	TGTGCCAGCCCCCTTATACAGGGGCCCCCCCCGAACACCGGGGAGCTGTTTTTT
-	TRBJ1-1	TRBV6-5	-	CASSYSRGIGTEAFF	TGTGCCAGCAGTTACTCGAGAGGGATAGGCACTGAAGCTTTCTTT
few	TRBJ1-6	TRBV25-1	TRBD1	CASSPPDRADSPLHF	TGTGCCAGCAGTCCCCCCGACAGGGCGGATTCACCCCTCCACTTT
-	TRBJ1-3	TRBV2	-	CASRGDRSGNTIYF	TGTGCCAGCAGGGGAGACAGGTCTGGAAACACCATATATTTT
once	TRBJ1-5	TRBV27	-	CASSHNGNQPQHF	TGTGCCAGCAGCCACAATGGCAATCAGCCCCAGCATTTT
-	TRBJ2-3	TRBV7-9	-	CASSLAGAVTDTQYF	TGTGCCAGCAGCTTAGCAGGGGCCGTAACAGATACGCAGTATTTT
-	TRBJ2-5	TRBV5-1	TRBD2	CASSLLAGGPGRKLETQYF	TGCGCCAGCAGCTTACTAGCGGGGGGGCCGGGGCGCAAATTAGAGACCCAGTACTTC
-	TRBJ2-1	TRBV11-2	TRBD2	CASSFSRGGLVEQFF	TGTGCCAGCAGCTTCTCCCGGGGGGGACTAGTTGAGCAGTTCTTC
few	TRBJ2-3	TRBV24-1	TRBD2	CATSDRLADITDTQYF	TGTGCCACCAGTGACCGGCTAGCGGATATCACAGATACGCAGTATTTT
-	TRBJ1-2	TRBV6-6	-	CASSLQGSGYTF	TGTGCCAGCAGCCTACAGGGTAGCGGCTACACCTTC
-	TRBJ2-2	TRBV7-2	-	CASSREPGPNTGELFF	TGTGCCAGCAGCCGGGAGCCGGGACCAAACACCGGGGAGCTGTTTTTT
-	TRBJ2-3	TRBV5-4	TRBD1	CASSPRDRVADTQYF	TGTGCCAGCAGCCCACGCGACAGGGTCGCAGATACGCAGTATTTT
-	TRBJ1-2	TRBV19	TRBD1	CASSTGNRGLRGYTF	TGTGCCAGTAGTACCGGTAACAGGGGTCTACGCGGCTACACCTTC